This entry features one TCR beta chain sequence. Its antigen is as yet unknown. This entry is derived from a study of beta chain features in type 1 diabetes. Study-level results: Whether HLA type affects TCRB rearrangement stayed undetermined in the present work.

Germline CDR1 is SGHAT and CDR2 is FQNNGV. V was clipped by 3 bases and J by 8 bases, with 26 bases between them. CDR3 length: 18 residues. What was sequenced were expressed TCRB transcripts, since all of the isolated RNA had been reverse transcribed. The table came from immunoSEQ multiplex PCR; TCRdb's copy has only in-frame clones and leaves some out. The sample lists fewer than 250,000 clones; about 10% were seen once. Sorting with CD45RO/CCR7/CD25/CD127/CD95/CD27 yielded naive, central memory, regulatory and stem-like memory CD4+ cells. The sequence came from a woman between 18 and 29 years old in good health. V gene TRBV11-2 combines with J gene TRBJ2-1; TRBD1 is a possible D gene (6 bases). Sequenced input: naive CD4+ T cells from blood. This chain's CDR3 is CASSFSSSLGANIYEQFF. CDR3 DNA sequence: TGTGCCAGCAGCTTTTCGTCATCCTTGGGGGCTAATATATATGAGCAGTTCTTC.